This T cell receptor beta chain emerged from a study of vaccination effects on CD4 cells after COVID-19. About this clone: No antigen is known for it.

Libraries were prepared by immunoSEQ multiplex PCR; TCRdb keeps only in-frame clonotypes and omits some of them. The sample comprises roughly 63,000 clones, about 71% of which are singletons, and about 3.5% rests with the top ten. This CDR3 is built from 13 residues. The V gene lost 3 bases and the J gene lost 6 bases, with 8 bases spanning the gap. Germline CDR1 and CDR2: KGHSH and LQKENI. Study-level points and caveats: Few convalescent patients and no early post-infection timepoints were included in the study.

CD4+ T cells specific for antigen were expanded with viral peptide pools by the ViraFEST assay before sequencing. Culture lasted 10 days before CD4+ T cell isolation. None of the vaccinated had previously contracted SARS-CoV-2, and their nucleocapsid antibodies tested negative. IL-2 at about 9.7 IU/ml and peptides at 9.5 to 10 ug/ml were added to cultured PBMC, roughly 1.8 million per well. The origin of this receptor is a human donor who received a COVID-19 vaccine. The material was CD4+ T cells from PBMCs cultured with HCoV-OC43 spike peptides, obtained before COVID-19 vaccination. Subset in this sample: HCoV-OC43 spike overlapping peptide pool stimulation. The chain carries TRBV18 and TRBJ1-4; D uncertain. In DNA, the CDR3 is TGTGCCAGCTCACCTTACGTGGATGAAAAACTGTTTTTT. As protein: CASSPYVDEKLFF.